The 8 T cell receptor beta chains listed next were all sequenced from one sample in a study of cytomegalovirus exposure and HLA in healthy donors. Assay used: immunoSEQ multiplex PCR; TCRdb lists only in-frame clones, some missing. The repertoire holds hundreds of thousands of clones, with 86% as singletons. Sequences were obtained from PBMCs. The receptors shown here come from a woman between 18 and 29 years old in good health and CMV-seronegative.

This clone was seen just once. V usage is TRBV5-1 and J usage is TRBJ2-6; D possibly corresponds to TRBD2 (6 bases). Trimming left V 4 bases short and J 3 bases short, with 17 bases between. CDR1 SGHRS and CDR2 YFSETQ come from the germline V gene. The CDR3 sequence is 17 residues long. Here the CDR3 DNA reads TGCGCCAGCAGCCACGCTAAAGTCGGGAGTGGGGCCAACGTCCTGACTTTC. Translated: CASSHAKVGSGANVLTF.

The count of this clone is one. This chain joins TRBV6-1 and TRBJ1-2, with D hard to call. Deletions cut 7 bases from V and 2 bases from J, with 11 bases between. Looked up from germline, CDR1 is MNHNS and CDR2 is SASEGT. This CDR3 region has 13 residues. The CDR3: CASNEGGNYGYTF. In DNA form, the CDR3 reads TGTGCCAGCAATGAGGGAGGGAACTATGGCTACACCTTC.

The rearrangement uses TRBV14 and TRBJ2-2; 7 nucleotides line up with TRBD2. Trimming took 1 base from V and 1 from J; bases not matched to a gene: 3. This CDR3 has 16 residues. Germline-derived CDR1 and CDR2 are SGHDN and FVKESK. CDR3 region: CASSQGQRGNTGELFF. The CDR3 coding sequence is TGTGCCAGCAGCCAAGGCCAGCGGGGGAACACCGGGGAGCTGTTTTTT.

The chain combines TRBV10-3 with TRBJ1-3; D is uncertain. CDR1 ENHRY and CDR2 SYGVKD come from the germline V gene. This CDR3 has 13 residues. V was pared by 0 bases and J by 4 bases, with 4 bases between. Written as DNA, the CDR3 is TGTGCCATCAGTGAGTCGGCCGGAAACACCATATATTTT. Protein product: CAISESAGNTIYF.

The V gene is TRBV4-1, the J gene TRBJ2-7; perhaps TRBD2 as D (5 bases). The germline V and J ends were trimmed by 1 base and 4 bases, with 14 bases remaining between them. This CDR3 contains 15 residues. Germline assignment: CDR1 MGHRA and CDR2 YSYEKL. In DNA form, the CDR3 reads TGCGCCAGCAGCCAAGGTGCGAGCGGCGGGTACGAGCAGTACTTC. It codes for CASSQGASGGYEQYF.

The genes are TRBV7-8 and TRBJ1-1; 7 bases are a match to TRBD1. V shed 5 bases, J shed 11 bases, and the junction held 14 bases outside the gene matches. The germline V gene has CDR1 SGHVS and CDR2 FQNEAQ. The CDR3 is 14 amino acids. CDR3 DNA sequence: TGTGCCAGCAGCACGTACAGGGGCGAAGTAGGGGCTTTCTTT. Translating gives CASSTYRGEVGAFF.

The chain joins TRBV15 to TRBJ1-1; D gene uncertain. Between the trimmed V and J ends, which lost 0 bases and 5 bases, there was a span of 13 bases. From germline, CDR1 is LNHNV and CDR2 YYDKDF (reference sequence). CDR3 length: 15 residues. The CDR3 bases are TGTGCCACCAGCAGAGATAAGAAGGAGGAAACTGAAGCTTTCTTT. Translated, it gives CATSRDKKEETEAFF.

V is TRBV21-1 and J is TRBJ2-7; TRBD1, as called in the table, went unchecked against the DNA. TRBV21-1 has pseudogene status. The CDR3 has 16 residues. Here the CDR3 DNA reads TGTGCCAGCAGCCCCGGTAGGGGACATGGGAACTACGAGCAGTACTTC. Protein: CASSPGRGHGNYEQYF.